Sequencing of this TCR beta chain was carried out in a study of cytomegalovirus exposure and HLA in healthy donors. Germline values: CDR1 ENHRY, CDR2 SYGVKD. V lost 0 bases and J lost 0, with 9 bases in between. The CDR3 runs to 16 residues. Researchers ran the PCR with 60 Vbeta and 13 Jbeta primers. Method: immunoSEQ multiplex PCR; TCRdb's copy keeps in-frame clones and lacks some. The sample consists of around 120,000 clones, roughly 80% of them appearing once. The specimen sequenced was PBMCs. The chain is built from TRBV10-3 and TRBJ1-5; D unclear. The receptor was isolated from a female donor in good health and CMV-seropositive. Here the CDR3 DNA reads TGTGCCATCAGTGAGTCTCAGGTGAATAGCAATCAGCCCCAGCATTTT. Its translation: CAISESQVNSNQPQHF.